This TCR beta chain was profiled in a study of OX40 agonist ivuxolimab in advanced cancers. Study-wide context: Dose-escalation patients' cancers were hepatocellular carcinoma, melanoma, renal cell or head and neck cancer.

Sequencing used immunoSEQ multiplex PCR; TCRdb keeps in-frame clones, though not all of them. Of approximately 65,000 clones in the sample, 70% to 90% were seen once. CDR3 size: 15 residues. J was trimmed by 4 bases and V by 4 bases; bases with no gene match: 5. Germline values: CDR1 SGHDT, CDR2 YYEEEE. The chain is built from TRBV5-6 and TRBJ2-2; 9 positions match TRBD2. The TCR was taken from an adult with an advanced solid tumor such as melanoma, head and neck, liver or kidney cancer. The source was CD4+ or CD8+ T cells sorted from blood, collected in a trial of the OX40 agonist ivuxolimab. The CDR3 loop reads CASSLSGGGTGELFF. The DNA of the CDR3 is TGTGCCAGCAGCCTTAGCGGGGGAGGCACCGGGGAGCTGTTTTTT.